The T cell receptor (beta chain) under discussion was sequenced for a study of OX40 agonist ivuxolimab in advanced cancers. Overall study context: Patients were given ivuxolimab, an antibody that agonizes OX40 (CD134). Patients assigned to dose escalation were diagnosed with hepatocellular carcinoma, melanoma, renal cell or head and neck cancer. Aged roughly 23 to 85 with a mean of 60 years, they were about 83% male.

Study observations and caveats: Partial responders receiving 0.1-3.0 mg/kg showed among the lowest clonal expansion.

Generated by immunoSEQ multiplex PCR, the TCRdb table keeps only in-frame clones and is missing some. The table has 45,000 to 65,000 clones, approximately 86% seen once; the top ten hold roughly 3.7%. Comment on this clone: What it binds is not known.

Germline lookup yields CDR1 SGHTA and CDR2 FQGNSA. Between the trimmed V and J ends, which lost 2 bases and 8 bases, there was a span of 9 bases. The CDR3 sequence is 12 residues long. This receptor was taken from an adult with an advanced solid tumor such as melanoma, head and neck, liver or kidney cancer. Here the sequenced sample was CD4+ or CD8+ T cells sorted from blood, taken in a trial of the OX40 agonist ivuxolimab. The rearrangement uses TRBV7-2 and TRBJ1-2; no firm D call. CDR3: CASSLTARGYTF. In DNA form, the CDR3 reads TGTGCCAGCAGCTTAACAGCGAGGGGCTACACCTTC.